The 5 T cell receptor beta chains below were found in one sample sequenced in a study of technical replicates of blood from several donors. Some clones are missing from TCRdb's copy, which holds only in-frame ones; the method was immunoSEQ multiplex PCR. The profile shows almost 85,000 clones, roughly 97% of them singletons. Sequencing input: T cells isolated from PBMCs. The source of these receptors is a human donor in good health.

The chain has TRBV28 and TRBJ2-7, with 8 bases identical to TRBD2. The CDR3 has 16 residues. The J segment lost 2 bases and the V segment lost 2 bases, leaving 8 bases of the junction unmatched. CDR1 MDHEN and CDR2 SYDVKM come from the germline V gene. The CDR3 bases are TGTGCCAGCAGTTTAGGGATCGGGAGGGAAGCCTACGAGCAGTACTTC. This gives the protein CASSLGIGREAYEQYF.

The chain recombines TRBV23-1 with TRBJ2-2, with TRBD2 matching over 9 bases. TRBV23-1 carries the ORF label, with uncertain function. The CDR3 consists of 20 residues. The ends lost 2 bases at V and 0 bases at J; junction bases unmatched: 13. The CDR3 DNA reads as TGCGCCAGCAGTCAACCCCCCCAGCGGGAGGCCCATTCGAACACCGGGGAGCTGTTTTTT. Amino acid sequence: CASSQPPQREAHSNTGELFF.

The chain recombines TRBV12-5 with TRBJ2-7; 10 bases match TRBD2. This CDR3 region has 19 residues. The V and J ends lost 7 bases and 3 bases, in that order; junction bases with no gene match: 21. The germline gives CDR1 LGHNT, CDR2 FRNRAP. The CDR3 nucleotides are TGTGCTAGTGCTATGGCCTACAGCGGGGGGGTAACCATGGTCTACGAGCAGTACTTC. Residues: CASAMAYSGGVTMVYEQYF.

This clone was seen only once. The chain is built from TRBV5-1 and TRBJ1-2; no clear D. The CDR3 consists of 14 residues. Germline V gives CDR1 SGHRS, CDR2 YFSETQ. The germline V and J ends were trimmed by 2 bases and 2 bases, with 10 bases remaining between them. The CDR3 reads CASSLSGVNYGYTF. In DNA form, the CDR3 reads TGCGCCAGCAGCTTATCCGGGGTCAACTATGGCTACACCTTC.

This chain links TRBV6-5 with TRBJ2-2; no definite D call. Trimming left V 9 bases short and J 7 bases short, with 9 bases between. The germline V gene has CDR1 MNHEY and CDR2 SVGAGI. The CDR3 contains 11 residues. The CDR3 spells CASSNGGELFF. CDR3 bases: TGTGCCAGTTCTAACGGCGGGGAGCTGTTTTTT.